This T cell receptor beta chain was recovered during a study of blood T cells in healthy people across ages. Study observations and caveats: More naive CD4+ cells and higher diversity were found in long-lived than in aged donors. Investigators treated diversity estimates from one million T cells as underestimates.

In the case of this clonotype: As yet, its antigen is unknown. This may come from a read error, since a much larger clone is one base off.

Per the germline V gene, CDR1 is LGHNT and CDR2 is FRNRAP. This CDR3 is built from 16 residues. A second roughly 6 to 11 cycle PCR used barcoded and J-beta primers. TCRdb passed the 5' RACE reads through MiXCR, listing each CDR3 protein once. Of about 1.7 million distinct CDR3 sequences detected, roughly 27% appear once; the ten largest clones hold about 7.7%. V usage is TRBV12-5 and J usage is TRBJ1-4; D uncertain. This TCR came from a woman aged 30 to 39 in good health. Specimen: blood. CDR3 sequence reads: CASGSPLLSANEKRFF. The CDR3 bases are TGTGCTAGTGGTAGTCCTCTCCTCTCAGCTAATGAAAAACGGTTTTTT.